Listed below are T cell receptor beta chains from one sample, sequenced in a study of OX40 agonist ivuxolimab in advanced cancers. TCRdb's table, derived via immunoSEQ multiplex PCR, lists solely in-frame clones and lacks some. This repertoire shows approximately 61,000 clones, roughly 87% found once; its top ten account for 0.35%. Sequencing was performed on CD4+ or CD8+ T cells sorted from blood, taken in a trial of the OX40 agonist ivuxolimab. The receptor source for this set is an adult with an advanced solid tumor such as melanoma, head and neck, liver or kidney cancer. CDR3s include the opening cysteine and the closing phenylalanine or tryptophan. A D gene is named only where the DNA matches it firmly. Expanded clones get a size class; other rows say once, few or many, or leave the size out.

D | length | J | V | size | DNA | CDR3
TRBD1 | 19 | TRBJ1-2 | TRBV19 | - | TGTGCCAGTAGTACCCGAGATTCCCGGGACAGGAGACCAGGCTATGGCTACACCTTC | CASSTRDSRDRRPGYGYTF
TRBD2 | 18 | TRBJ2-2 | TRBV11-3 | - | TGTGCCAGCAGCTTACATCTAGCGGGGGGGCCTGACACCGGGGAGCTGTTTTTT | CASSLHLAGGPDTGELFF
- | 14 | TRBJ2-3 | TRBV15 | - | TGTGCCACCAGCGGCGGGTCAGTCGCAGATACGCAGTATTTT | CATSGGSVADTQYF
- | 16 | TRBJ2-2 | TRBV27 | - | TGTGCCAGCAGTGTAGCACAGGGAGGTCGACCCGGGGAGCTGTTTTTT | CASSVAQGGRPGELFF
TRBD1 | 13 | TRBJ1-2 | TRBV6-6 | - | TGTGCCAGCAGTCGAGGGGGCGGCTATGGCTACACCTTC | CASSRGGGYGYTF
- | 13 | TRBJ2-3 | TRBV9 | - | TGTGCCAGCAGCGTAGGAACTTCGGATACGCAGTATTTT | CASSVGTSDTQYF
- | 12 | TRBJ1-1 | TRBV7-2 | - | TGTGCCAGCAGCTTTTCGGGCACTGAAGCTTTCTTT | CASSFSGTEAFF
- | 15 | TRBJ1-4 | TRBV5-8 | - | TGTGCCAGCAGCGTACGACAGGCCCGTAATGAAAAACTGTTTTTT | CASSVRQARNEKLFF
- | 13 | TRBJ1-3 | TRBV19 | - | TGTGCCAGTAGTATGTGGCGCGTGGACACCATATATTTT | CASSMWRVDTIYF
- | 14 | TRBJ1-1 | TRBV6-4 | once | TGTGCCAGCAGTGCGGGGGGCCCAATAACTGAAGCTTTCTTT | CASSAGGPITEAFF
- | 15 | TRBJ2-1 | TRBV6-1 | - | TGTGCCAGTCTGTTGGGAGGAGGAGGCACGAATGAGCAGTTCTTC | CASLLGGGGTNEQFF
- | 14 | TRBJ2-5 | TRBV9 | - | TGTGCCAGCAGCGGGGGACTCGCTAAAGAGACCCAGTACTTC | CASSGGLAKETQYF
TRBD1 | 15 | TRBJ1-2 | TRBV5-6 | - | TGTGCCAGCAGCCCCCGACAGGGGGCTGACTATGGCTACACCTTC | CASSPRQGADYGYTF
- | 15 | TRBJ2-3 | TRBV9 | - | TGTGCCAGCAGCATAACCGGGCCCCTTAGAAATACGCAGTATTTT | CASSITGPLRNTQYF
TRBD2 | 14 | TRBJ2-7 | TRBV5-1 | - | TGCGCCAGCAGCTTGGCGCCAGCGGGGTACGAGCAGTACTTC | CASSLAPAGYEQYF
- | 14 | TRBJ1-2 | TRBV30 | few | TGTGCCTGGAGAGGTTCGGGACTGAACTATGGCTACACCTTC | CAWRGSGLNYGYTF
- | 11 | TRBJ1-2 | TRBV28 | few | TGTGCCAGCAGTTCCAGCTATGGCTACACCTTC | CASSSSYGYTF
- | 12 | TRBJ1-2 | TRBV6-1 | - | TGTGCCAGCAGTGAACAGCGGAATGGCTACACCTTC | CASSEQRNGYTF
- | 14 | TRBJ2-7 | TRBV5-4 | - | TGTGCCAGCAGTTCACCTCAGAGCTCCTACGAGCAGTACTTC | CASSSPQSSYEQYF
TRBD1 | 16 | TRBJ2-7 | TRBV10-3 | - | TGTGCCATCAGTAAAGCCTCGACAGGGGGCGCATACGAGCAGTACTTC | CAISKASTGGAYEQYF
TRBD1 | 16 | TRBJ2-7 | TRBV4-1 | - | TGCGCCAGCAGCCAAGATCCAGGGGGACCGACCTACGAGCAGTACTTC | CASSQDPGGPTYEQYF
TRBD1 | 14 | TRBJ1-1 | TRBV10-1 | - | TGCGCCAGCAGGAACAGGGGAACCTACACTGAAGCTTTCTTT | CASRNRGTYTEAFF
- | 16 | TRBJ1-3 | TRBV7-9 | - | TGTGCCAGCAGCTTGAGGGGGGGGACCTCTGGAAACACCATATATTTT | CASSLRGGTSGNTIYF
- | 17 | TRBJ2-6 | TRBV19 | once | TGTGCCAGTAGTATCGTCACACCAAGCTCTGGGGCCAACGTCCTGACTTTC | CASSIVTPSSGANVLTF
- | 13 | TRBJ2-2 | TRBV6-4 | few | TGTGCCAGCAGTCCTACAGCGACCGGGGAGCTGTTTTTT | CASSPTATGELFF
TRBD2 | 18 | TRBJ2-1 | TRBV7-9 | few | TGTGCCAGCAGAATTCCCGGGACTAGCGGGATGGGCTACAATGAGCAGTTCTTC | CASRIPGTSGMGYNEQFF
- | 15 | TRBJ1-4 | TRBV7-8 | - | TGTGCCAGCAGCCCAAGGCGCGGGTCTAATGAAAAACTGTTTTTT | CASSPRRGSNEKLFF
- | 14 | TRBJ2-3 | TRBV6-4 | - | TGTGCCAGCAGTGTGGGGGGTGGCACAGATACGCAGTATTTT | CASSVGGGTDTQYF
- | 17 | TRBJ1-5 | TRBV30 | - | TGTGCCTGGAGTGCGGGACTGTCACCATGGGGCAATCAGCCCCAGCATTTT | CAWSAGLSPWGNQPQHF